The 19 T cell receptor beta chains reported below all come from one sample, sequenced in a study of regulatory T cells in long-lasting Graves disease. The time point denotes: newly diagnosed GD, antithyroid drugs for less than 3 months. Extracted RNA from PBMCs served as the source of the TCR library. TCR beta libraries were built with iRepertoire HTBI primers and Arm-PCR of CDR3 regions. In TCRdb, the multiplex PCR reads were re-called with MiXCR into one record per CDR3 protein. The sample records 400,000 to 500,000 distinct CDR3 sequences, around 13% being singletons. The sample was also reused in another study, on T cells in Graves' hyperthyroidism and ophthalmopathy.

The sample was peripheral blood mononuclear cells (PBMCs), taken at new diagnosis, from a patient treated with antithyroid drugs. The source is a woman aged 50 to 60 with Graves disease.

The V call is TRBV7-9, the J call TRBJ2-6; TRBD1 matches at 11 bases. Per the germline V gene, CDR1 is SEHNR and CDR2 is FQNEAQ (reference sequence). The CDR3 runs to 19 residues. V was pared by 2 bases and J by 0 bases, with 6 bases of the junction left unmatched. CDR3 sequence reads: CASSLMGTGGDSGANVLTF. The CDR3 DNA reads as TGTGCCAGCAGCTTAATGGGGACAGGGGGGGACTCTGGGGCCAACGTCCTGACTTTC.

The genes are TRBV4-2 and TRBJ2-1; D is perhaps TRBD1 or TRBD2 (5 bases each). The CDR3 sequence is 14 residues long. Trimming cost V 0 bases and J 8 bases, with 11 bases left between them. Germline V gives CDR1 LGHNA, CDR2 YNFKEQ. The CDR3 protein is CASSQEGLAYEQFF. The CDR3 nucleotides are TGTGCCAGCAGCCAAGAGGGGCTAGCCTATGAGCAGTTCTTC.

This clonotype occurred many times. The V gene is TRBV10-3, the J gene TRBJ2-1, with 7 positions matching TRBD1. V lost 5 bases, J lost 3 bases, and 7 bases stayed unmatched. The CDR3 loop spans 15 amino acids. Germline loops: CDR1 ENHRY, CDR2 SYGVKD. The DNA for the CDR3 is TGTGCCATCAGTCCCGACAGGGCCAACTACAATGAGCAGTTCTTC. It translates to CAISPDRANYNEQFF.

This clonotype was counted ten times or more. The CDR3 is CASSNDIADRFTGELFF. CDR3 in DNA: TGTGCCAGCAGTAACGATATCGCGGACAGGTTCACCGGGGAGCTGTTTTTT. V and J are TRBV6-1 and TRBJ2-2; 7 bases align to TRBD1. Germline CDR1 MNHNS, CDR2 SASEGT. CDR3 size: 17 residues. V was clipped by 5 bases and J by 4 bases; unmatched bases: 13.

With regard to this clonotype: This could be a read error, since a much larger clone is one nucleotide away. This chain links TRBV10-3 with TRBJ2-1; the D gene is possibly TRBD2 (5 bases). The V end lost 6 bases, the J end lost 13 bases, and 19 bases lay between the germline ends. This CDR3 comprises 13 residues. CDR1 is ENHRY, CDR2 SYGVKD, per germline. This chain's CDR3 is CAIREGPWETQFF. DNA for the CDR3: TGTGCCATCAGGGAAGGGCCCTGGGAGACCCAGTTCTTC.

Comments on this clonotype: A much larger clone is a single base away; this may be a read error. The chain uses TRBV20-1 and TRBJ2-1; 13 bases are a match to TRBD2. The CDR3 covers 16 residues. In germline, CDR1 is DFQATT, CDR2 SNEGSKA (reference sequence). CDR3 nucleotide sequence: TGCAGTGCTAGAGACTGGACTAGCGGGAGTTCCAATGATCAGTTCTTC. Residues: CSARDWTSGSSNDQFF.

The V gene is TRBV7-3, the J gene TRBJ2-2, with D maybe TRBD1 (6 bases). V lost 3 bases and J lost 4, with 12 bases in between. Germline V CDR1 and CDR2: SGHTA, FQGTGA. This CDR3 is 15 amino acids long. The CDR3 here is CASSLGARSTGELFF. DNA of the CDR3: TGTGCCAGCAGCTTGGGGGCGCGAAGCACCGGGGAGCTGTTTTTT.

V is TRBV30 and J is TRBJ2-1, with 14 bases matching TRBD2. Trimming at V came to 1 base and at J to 8 bases, leaving 16 bases not matched to a gene. CDR3 length equals 19 residues. CDR1 GTSNPN and CDR2 SVGIG come from the germline V gene (reference sequence). CDR3 sequence: CAWSAPGLAGVVGLYEQFF. In DNA form, the CDR3 reads TGTGCCTGGAGTGCCCCGGGACTAGCGGGAGTTGTGGGCCTCTATGAGCAGTTCTTC.

This clonotype was seen repeatedly, ten times or more. V gene TRBV6-1 combines with J gene TRBJ1-1; unclear D gene. Trimming pared 5 bases from V and 1 base from J, leaving 11 bases between. The CDR3 is 14 residues long. Germline V gives CDR1 MNHNS, CDR2 SASEGT. CDR3 DNA sequence: TGTGCCAGCAGTCAGAACGTGGAGAACACTGAAGCTTTCTTT. The encoded protein is CASSQNVENTEAFF.

This chain connects TRBV7-3 to TRBJ2-3; the D is unclear. The CDR3 extends over 15 amino acids. The V end was cut by 2 bases, the J end by 0 bases, with 9 bases between. Germline CDR1 reads SGHTA; CDR2 reads FQGTGA. Here the CDR3 reads CASSLPTQSTDTQYF. As DNA, the CDR3 is TGTGCCAGCAGCTTACCCACCCAAAGCACAGATACGCAGTATTTT.

The V call is TRBV9, the J call TRBJ1-1; D is unclear. Trimming took off 0 bases at V and 4 bases at J, with 10 bases between the two ends. The CDR3 has 14 residues. Per germline, CDR1 SGDLS and CDR2 YYNGEE. Here the CDR3 reads CASSVEGVGTEAFF. The CDR3 nucleotides read TGTGCCAGCAGCGTAGAGGGTGTCGGCACTGAAGCTTTCTTT.

This clonotype was picked up a small number of times. This rearrangement joins TRBV5-1 to TRBJ2-5; TRBD2 matches at 7 bases. Germline values: CDR1 SGHRS, CDR2 YFSETQ. The CDR3 runs 17 residues. Trimming at V came to 0 bases and at J to 2 bases, leaving 10 bases not matched to a gene. The CDR3 region has the DNA TGCGCCAGCAGCTTGGGTGCGGCCCCGGGGGGTCAAGAGACCCAGTACTTC. Translated, it gives CASSLGAAPGGQETQYF. The complete variable domain, with remaining parts taken from reference TRBV5-1 and TRBJ2-5, reads KAGVTQTPRYLIKTRGQQVTLSCSPISGHRSVSWYQQTPGQGLQFLFEYFSETQRNKGNFPGRFSGRQFSNSRSEMNVSTLELGDSALYLCASSLGAAPGGQETQYFGPGTRLLVL.

This clonotype was detected ten times or more. This chain uses TRBV12-3 or TRBV12-4 with TRBJ2-7; D unresolved. Between the trimmed V and J ends, which lost 5 bases and 0 bases, there was a span of 14 bases. This CDR3 has 15 residues. CDR3 sequence (DNA): TGTGCCAGCAGTGACGGACCGGCCCACTCCTACGAGCAGTACTTC. Protein: CASSDGPAHSYEQYF.

This clonotype was found a few times. CDR3 loop: CASGSGTGGEQFF. In DNA, the CDR3 is TGTGCCAGCGGATCCGGGACAGGGGGCGAGCAGTTCTTC. This chain joins TRBV5-6 and TRBJ2-1; the match to TRBD1 covers 12 bases. This CDR3 comprises 13 residues. Germline trimming cut 7 bases from V and 10 bases from J; bases unmatched to any gene: 6. CDR1 is SGHDT and CDR2 is YYEEEE in the germline V gene.

This clonotype was recorded a few times. The chain employs TRBV5-1 and TRBJ2-5; 7 bases agree with TRBD2. The CDR3 totals 15 residues. J gave up 4 bases and V 4 bases, and 10 bases lay outside the gene matches. Germline values: CDR1 SGHRS, CDR2 YFSETQ. The CDR3 DNA follows: TGCGCCAGCAGCAGAGGGACTATCTCGGGAGAGACCCAGTACTTC. This gives the protein CASSRGTISGETQYF.

The rearrangement joins TRBV19 to TRBJ2-7; D might be TRBD1 (6 bases). This CDR3 has 16 amino acids. Trimming pared 2 bases from V and 3 bases from J, leaving 17 bases between. Germline V CDR1 and CDR2: LNHDA, SQIVND (reference sequence). CDR3: CASSINIGQNVYEQYF. The CDR3 DNA follows: TGTGCCAGTAGTATAAATATAGGACAGAACGTCTACGAGCAGTACTTC.

This clonotype came up many times. The chain combines TRBV29-1 with TRBJ2-3; D call uncertain. V was shortened by 5 bases and J by 1 base, with 13 bases between the two germline ends. The CDR3 spans 14 residues. From germline, CDR1 is SQVTM and CDR2 ANQGSEA. The CDR3 coding sequence is TGCAGCGTTCAATTTGCTCAAGGCACAGATACGCAGTATTTT. Translated: CSVQFAQGTDTQYF.

This clonotype has a handful of counts. It may be a read error: a sequence one base away is much more abundant. This sequence joins TRBV28 and TRBJ1-4; D might be TRBD1 (5 bases). This CDR3 comprises 14 residues. The germline CDR1 and CDR2 sequences are MDHEN and SYDVKM. The chain's CDR3 is CASSLPGGNEKRFF. The CDR3 DNA sequence: TGTGCCAGCAGTTTGCCCGGGGGTAATGAAAAACGGTTTTTT. Based on the CDR3 plus reference TRBV28 and TRBJ1-4, the full variable domain is DVKVTQSSRYLVKRTGEKVFLECVQDMDHENMFWYRQDPGLGLRLIYFSYDVKMKEKGDIPEGYSVSREKKERFSLILESASTNQTSMYLCASSLPGGNEKRFFGSGTQLSVL.

Ten or more counts support this clonotype. This sequence joins TRBV12-3 or TRBV12-4 and TRBJ2-7; unclear D gene. The germline V and J ends were trimmed by 4 bases and 2 bases, with 3 bases remaining between them. The CDR3 consists of 11 residues. The CDR3 region is CASSYTYEQYF. The DNA for the CDR3 is TGTGCCAGCAGTTATACCTACGAGCAGTACTTC.